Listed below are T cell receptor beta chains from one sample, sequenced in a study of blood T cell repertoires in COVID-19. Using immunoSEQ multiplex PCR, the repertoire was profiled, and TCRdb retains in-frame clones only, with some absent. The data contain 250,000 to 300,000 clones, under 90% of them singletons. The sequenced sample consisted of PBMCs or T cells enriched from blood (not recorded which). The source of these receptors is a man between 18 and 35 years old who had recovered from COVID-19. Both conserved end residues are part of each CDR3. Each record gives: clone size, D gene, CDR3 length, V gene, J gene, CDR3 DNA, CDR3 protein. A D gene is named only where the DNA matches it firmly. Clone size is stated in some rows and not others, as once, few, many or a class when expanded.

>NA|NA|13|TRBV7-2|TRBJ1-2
TGTGCCAGCAGCAAATCGGACAGATATGGCTACACCTTC
CASSKSDRYGYTF
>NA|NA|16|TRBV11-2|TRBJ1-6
TGTGCCAGCAGCTTGGGGCCCCGAATATATAATTCACCCCTCCACTTT
CASSLGPRIYNSPLHF
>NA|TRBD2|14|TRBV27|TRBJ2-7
TGTGCCAGCAGTTTGGGACTAGCGGGATACGAGCAGTACTTC
CASSLGLAGYEQYF
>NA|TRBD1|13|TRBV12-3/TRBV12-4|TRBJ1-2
TGTGCCAGCACCCGGGACAGGGGCTATGGCTACACCTTC
CASTRDRGYGYTF
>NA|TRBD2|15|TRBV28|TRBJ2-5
TGTGCCAGCAGTCGGACTAGCGGGAACCAAGAGACCCAGTACTTC
CASSRTSGNQETQYF
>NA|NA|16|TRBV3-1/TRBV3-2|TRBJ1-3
TGTGCCAGCAGCCAGATGACTGGGAGCTCTGGAAACACCATATATTTT
CASSQMTGSSGNTIYF
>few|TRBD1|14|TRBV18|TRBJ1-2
TGTGCCAGCTCAGCGACAGGGGAGAACTATGGCTACACCTTC
CASSATGENYGYTF
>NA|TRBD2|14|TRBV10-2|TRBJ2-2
TGCGCCAGCAGTAGCGGGGTCGACACCGGGGAGCTGTTTTTT
CASSSGVDTGELFF
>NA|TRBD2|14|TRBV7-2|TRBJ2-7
TGTGCCAGCACCCTCACCGGGGGGGACTACGAGCAGTACTTC
CASTLTGGDYEQYF
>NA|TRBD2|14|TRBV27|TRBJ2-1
TGTGCCAGCAGGGGGCTAGCGGGAGAACGGTGGGTGTTCTTC
CASRGLAGERWVFF
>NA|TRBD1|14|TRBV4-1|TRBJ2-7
TGCGCCAGCAGCTCCGGACAGGGGAACAGCGAGCAGTACTTC
CASSSGQGNSEQYF
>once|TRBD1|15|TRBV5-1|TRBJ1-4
TGCGCCAGCAGACCCCAGGGGACAGCGGCTGAAAAACTGTTTTTT
CASRPQGTAAEKLFF
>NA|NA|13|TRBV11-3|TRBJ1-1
TGTGCCAGCAGCCCGAGCGGGGGGGCCGAAGCTTTCTTT
CASSPSGGAEAFF
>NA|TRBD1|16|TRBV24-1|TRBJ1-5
TGTGCCACCAGTGCAGCCGGGACAGGGAGCAATCAGCCCCAGCATTTT
CATSAAGTGSNQPQHF
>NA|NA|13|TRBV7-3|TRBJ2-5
TGTGCCAGCAGCTTAACAGTAGAAGAGACCCAGTACTTC
CASSLTVEETQYF
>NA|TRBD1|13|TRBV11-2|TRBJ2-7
TGTGCCAGCAGCCCGGACAGGTCCTACGAGCAGTACTTC
CASSPDRSYEQYF
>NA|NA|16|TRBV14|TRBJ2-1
TGTGCCAGCAGCCCCGCGGGGACCAGCTCCTACAATGAGCAGTTCTTC
CASSPAGTSSYNEQFF
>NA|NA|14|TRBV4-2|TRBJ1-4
TGTGCCAGCAGCCTGACTGATGTCGGTGAAAAACTGTTTTTT
CASSLTDVGEKLFF
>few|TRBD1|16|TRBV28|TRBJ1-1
TGTGCCAGCAGATCCGGGACAGGGGGCATGAACACTGAAGCTTTCTTT
CASRSGTGGMNTEAFF
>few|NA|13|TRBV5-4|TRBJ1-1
TGTGCCAGCAGCTCGCACACTAATTCTGAAGCTTTCTTT
CASSSHTNSEAFF
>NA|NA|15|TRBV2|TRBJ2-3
TGTGCCAGCAGTGAAGCGCGTAGCAGACCAGATACGCAGTATTTT
CASSEARSRPDTQYF
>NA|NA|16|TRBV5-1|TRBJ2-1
TGCGCCAGCAGCTTGGCCGTAGGGGGTGGTTACAATGAGCAGTTCTTC
CASSLAVGGGYNEQFF
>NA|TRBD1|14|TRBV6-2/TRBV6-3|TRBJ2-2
TGTGCCAGCAGTGCCGGGACAGCCTCCGGGGAGCTGTTTTTT
CASSAGTASGELFF
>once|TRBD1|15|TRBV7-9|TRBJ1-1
TGTGCCAGCAGCTCTGGACAGGGGGTCCTCCCTGAAGCTTTCTTT
CASSSGQGVLPEAFF
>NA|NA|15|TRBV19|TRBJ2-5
TGTGCCAGTAGTATAGGGGCAGGCCCTCAAGAGACCCAGTACTTC
CASSIGAGPQETQYF
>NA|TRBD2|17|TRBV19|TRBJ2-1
TGTGCCAGTAGTATCTTCGGGACTAGCGGCATTTACAATGAGCAGTTCTTC
CASSIFGTSGIYNEQFF
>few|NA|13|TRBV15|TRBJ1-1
TGTGCCACCAGCAGAGAAGACGGGACAGAAGCTTTCTTT
CATSREDGTEAFF
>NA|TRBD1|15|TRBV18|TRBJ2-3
TGTGCCAGCTCACCACCGGGACAGGGAGGAGATACGCAGTATTTT
CASSPPGQGGDTQYF